This T cell receptor beta chain is drawn from a study of T cell responses to AZD1222 COVID-19 vaccine. TCRdb's table, derived via immunoSEQ multiplex PCR, lists solely in-frame clones and lacks some. The sample consists of 53,000 or so clones, 80% to 90% of them appearing once. Details on this clone: Its cognate antigen is unknown.

This CDR3 has 14 amino acids. Germline assignment: CDR1 MNHEY and CDR2 SVGAGI. V was shortened by 2 bases and J by 5 bases, with 9 bases between the two germline ends. Whole-study results and caveats: Every sample of the repertoires postdated the peak T cell response. Females outnumbered males among donors, who were mostly white British; clonal diversity was possibly underestimated. Within unmutated variant regions lay the reported targets of nearly half of spike-specific TCRs. Rises in breadth and depth of Spike-specific TCRs came after two AZD1222 doses.

This TCR was recovered from an adult who received the AZD1222 COVID-19 vaccine. The chain links TRBV6-5 to TRBJ1-4, with D perhaps TRBD1 (5 bases). Source: peripheral blood, taken 28 days after the second AZD1222 dose. The CDR3 protein is CASSYGGANEKLFF. The CDR3 DNA sequence: TGTGCCAGCAGTTACGGGGGAGCGAATGAAAAACTGTTTTTT.